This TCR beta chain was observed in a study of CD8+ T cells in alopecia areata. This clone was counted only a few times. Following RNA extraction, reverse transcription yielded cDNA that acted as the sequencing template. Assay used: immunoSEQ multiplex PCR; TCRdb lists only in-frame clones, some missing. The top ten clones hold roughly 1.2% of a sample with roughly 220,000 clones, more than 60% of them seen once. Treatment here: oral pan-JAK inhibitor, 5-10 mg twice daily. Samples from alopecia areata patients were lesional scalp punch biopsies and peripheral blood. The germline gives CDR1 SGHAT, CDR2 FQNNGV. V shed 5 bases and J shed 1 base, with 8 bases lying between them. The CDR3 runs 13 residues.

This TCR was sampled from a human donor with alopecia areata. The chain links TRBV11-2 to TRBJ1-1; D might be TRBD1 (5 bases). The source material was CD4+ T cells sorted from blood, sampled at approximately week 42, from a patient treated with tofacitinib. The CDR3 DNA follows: TGTGCCAGCAGCCCGGGGGGGAACACTGAAGCTTTCTTT. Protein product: CASSPGGNTEAFF.